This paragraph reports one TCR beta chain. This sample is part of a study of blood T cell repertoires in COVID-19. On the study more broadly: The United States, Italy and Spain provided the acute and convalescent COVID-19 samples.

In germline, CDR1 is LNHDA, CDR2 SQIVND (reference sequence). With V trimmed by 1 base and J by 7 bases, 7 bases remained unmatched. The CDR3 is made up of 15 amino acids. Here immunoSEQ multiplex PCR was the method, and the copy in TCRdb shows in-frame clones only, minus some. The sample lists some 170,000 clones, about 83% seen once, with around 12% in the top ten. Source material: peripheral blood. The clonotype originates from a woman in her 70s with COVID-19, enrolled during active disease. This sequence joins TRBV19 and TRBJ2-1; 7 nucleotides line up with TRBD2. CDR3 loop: CASSIVGGSGNEQFF. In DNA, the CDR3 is TGTGCCAGTAGTATAGTGGGCGGGAGTGGGAATGAGCAGTTCTTC. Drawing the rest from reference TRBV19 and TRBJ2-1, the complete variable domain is DGGITQSPKYLFRKEGQNVTLSCEQNLNHDAMYWYRQDPGQGLRLIYYSQIVNDFQKGDIAEGYSVSREKKESFPLTVTSAQKNPTAFYLCASSIVGGSGNEQFFGPGTRLTVL.